This TCR beta chain was sequenced during a study of PD-L1 blockade in urothelial cancer (TCRdb year 2017). Notes on the research overall: All patients started therapy around 2014 and received atezolizumab 1,200 mg intravenously every 3 weeks. TCR sequencing covered pretreatment tumor samples and matched, serially collected peripheral blood taken before and after atezolizumab treatment. Durable clinical benefit was defined as a progression-free survival longer than 6 months, and TCR features were additionally tested against progression-free survival and overall survival. An ECOG performance status of 0 or 1 was recorded for the patients, and 0 to 3 prior chemotherapy regimens had been received by the patients. Blood samples gave a median of about 150,000 T cells and tens of thousands of unique TCRs, with a median clonality of approximately 0.08. About 85% of the roughly 29 patients were males with bladder-origin urothelial cancer, and about 65% of the roughly 30 reported a prior smoking history. Just over 28 patients had pretreatment blood TCR-seq, about 25 had at least one posttreatment blood collection, and about 25 had tumor TCR-seq. An exploratory multi-omic analysis was conducted of the somatic, immune and clinical correlates of response to PD-L1 blockade with atezolizumab in urothelial cancer. In the same patients who had TCR sequencing, pretreatment tumors also underwent whole exome sequencing and RNA sequencing. Durable clinical benefit was achieved by nine patients and was not achieved by 20 patients. Blood samples were analyzed at two time points: 3 weeks after treatment start (second dose) and 6 weeks after treatment start. Study-wide conclusions, independent of this receptor: A pretreatment peripheral blood TCR clonality below the median was linked to improved progression-free and overall survival. Because the sample size was small (n of about 31) and many of the analyses were exploratory, the results are meant to be hypothesis-generating. Greater expansion of tumor-associated TCR clones in peripheral blood 3 weeks after the start of treatment was observed in patients with durable benefit (n ≈ 22, p = 0.022).

With regard to this clone: No cognate antigen has been identified for it. No much larger clonotype is one base removed from it; base qualities were not supplied.

Synthetic TCR analog templates were spiked into each PCR so that absolute template abundance could be estimated from read counts. Using the immunoSEQ assay, TCRbeta CDR3 regions were amplified from genomic DNA with bias-controlled V and J gene primers. Sequencing of rearranged TCRbeta segments was done at approximately 20X coverage. The authors' pipeline ran thus. Clustering was used to correct sequencing errors, and CDR3s were annotated against IMGT to assign V, D and J genes. Downstream analyses used only productive TCRbeta rearrangements, leaving out any out-of-frame or stop-codon sequences. Clonality was calculated as one minus the Shannon entropy normalized by the log of the number of unique productive sequences. Fisher's exact test with Benjamini-Hochberg correction, using a cutoff of adjusted p below 0.01, was how clones that differed between time points or between blood and tumor were identified. This is the immuneACCESS table as TCRdb keeps it, with only in-frame sequences that have V and J called. A part of the clones is gone; compared with another copy, unresolved V genes explain less than half, and the rest is unexplained. V and J calls and clone size are copied from that table; D and trimming were computed from the DNA. The sample table shows about 51,000 clones, and around 84% are seen once. In total, the top ten clones hold approximately 21% of the sample.

In light of the paper, this sample's time point label describes: pretreatment peripheral blood. A cohort of some 29 patients with locally advanced or metastatic urothelial carcinoma, treated at Memorial Sloan Kettering on a trial protocol, was included. Peripheral blood mononuclear cells were collected pretreatment and during treatment, with between 1 and 8 total time points per patient. The Qiagen DNeasy Blood extraction kit was used to purify genomic DNA from total PBMCs and from tumor samples. PBMCs were collected pretreatment and during treatment and were isolated and stored as previously described. From the germline V gene, CDR1 is KGHSY and CDR2 is FQNENV. V gives up 7 bases and J gives up 2 bases, and the segment between their germline ends measures 14 bases. From its cysteine to its phenylalanine, the CDR3 spans 15 amino acids. Here the CDR3 DNA is all that survives: 45 bases in frame from base 1.

This chain joins TRBV16 to TRBJ1-4; the D gene is perhaps TRBD1, from 6 matching bases. Sequenced material: PBMCs, taken around atezolizumab (anti-PD-L1) treatment. The TCR comes from a man between 60 and 70 years old with urothelial cancer. The CDR3 region: CASTTGIYTNEKLFF. The sequenced DNA is TGTGCCAGCACCACAGGGATATACACTAATGAAAAACTGTTTTTT.